Listed here are 26 T cell receptor beta chains from one sample, sequenced in a study of blood T cells in healthy people across ages. A second PCR of about 6 to 11 cycles used a sample-barcoded 5' primer and a J-beta primer mix. MiXCR was run by TCRdb on the 5' RACE reads, yielding one entry per CDR3 protein. The table shows approximately 770,000 distinct CDR3 sequences, with over 45% occurring only once. The sample was blood. These receptors were obtained from a man aged 30 to 45 in good health.

The CDR3 DNA reads TGTGCCTGGGAGAAGTCTAACTATGGCTACACCTTC. It translates to CAWEKSNYGYTF. The rearrangement joins TRBV30 to TRBJ1-2; no reliable D call. Trimming removed 5 bases at V and 0 bases at J, with 7 bases between. CDR3 length: 12 residues. Germline assignment: CDR1 GTSNPN and CDR2 SVGIG (reference sequence).

The J gene is TRBJ1-4, the V gene TRBV9; a weak D match, TRBD1 (5 bases). The CDR3 sequence is 15 residues long. From germline, CDR1 is SGDLS and CDR2 YYNGEE. Trimming pared 4 bases from V and 4 bases from J, leaving 14 bases between. CDR3 in DNA: TGTGCCAGCAGCAAACCCGGGACGGATAATGAAAAACTGTTTTTT. Residues: CASSKPGTDNEKLFF. The full variable domain, rest sourced from reference TRBV9 and TRBJ1-4, is DSGVTQTPKHLITATGQRVTLRCSPRSGDLSVYWYQQSLDQGLQFLIQYYNGEERAKGNILERFSAQQFPDLHSELNLSSLELGDSALYFCASSKPGTDNEKLFFGSGTQLSVL.

This clonotype was seen more than once but under ten times. Given a much more abundant clone one base away, this may be a read error. The rearrangement joins TRBV29-1 to TRBJ2-1, with D possibly TRBD2 on 6 matching bases. With the DNA end fitting TRBJ2-7 better, the J assignment may be wrong. The germline V gene has CDR1 SQVTM and CDR2 ANQGSEA. The CDR3 is 15 amino acids. This CDR3 reads CSVPRRGSSYNEQYF. CDR3 nucleotide sequence: TGCAGCGTCCCCCGCCGGGGGAGCTCCTACAATGAGCAGTACTTC.

The V gene is TRBV4-1, the J gene TRBJ2-7, with 9 bases matching TRBD1. J was trimmed by 4 bases and V by 6 bases; bases with no gene match: 10. The CDR3 is made up of 15 amino acids. Germline V CDR1 and CDR2: MGHRA, YSYEKL. CDR3 in amino acids: CASSHTRQGGYEQYF. The CDR3, as DNA: TGCGCCAGCAGTCATACTAGACAGGGGGGGTACGAGCAGTACTTC.

The V call is TRBV5-1, the J call TRBJ2-5; D might be TRBD1 or TRBD2, each matching 5 bases. TRBJ2-7 explains the end of the DNA better; the J call may be wrong. Germline CDR1 is SGHRS and CDR2 is YFSETQ. The CDR3 has 14 residues. The CDR3 sequence: CASSLAQGRDEQYF. CDR3 sequence (DNA): TGCGCCAGCAGCTTGGCCCAGGGACGCGACGAGCAGTACTTC.

This chain connects TRBV5-1 to TRBJ2-3, with D perhaps TRBD2 (6 bases). This CDR3 has 16 residues. The germline CDR1 and CDR2 sequences are SGHRS and YFSETQ. The V end was cut by 0 bases, the J end by 0 bases, with 11 bases between. CDR3 sequence (DNA): TGCGCCAGCAGCTTGGGTAATAGCGGAAGCACAGATACGCAGTATTTT. Its protein product is CASSLGNSGSTDTQYF.

V and J are TRBV29-1 and TRBJ2-3; D uncertain. CDR1 SQVTM and CDR2 ANQGSEA come from the germline V gene. V gave up 4 bases and J gave up 1 base, with 15 bases separating them. This CDR3 contains 15 residues. CDR3 sequence (DNA): TGCAGCGTTGGTATTTTAGGGATCGGCACAGATACGCAGTATTTT. Residues: CSVGILGIGTDTQYF.

This clonotype was counted a few times. The chain uses TRBV10-3 and TRBJ2-7; 7 bases agree with TRBD2. CDR3 length: 14 amino acids. With V trimmed by 11 bases and J by 0 bases, 10 bases remained unmatched. Germline values: CDR1 ENHRY, CDR2 SYGVKD. This chain's CDR3 is CAVGFGGSSYEQYF. The CDR3 nucleotides read TGTGCCGTGGGGTTCGGCGGGAGCTCCTACGAGCAGTACTTC.

The V call is TRBV4-3, the J call TRBJ1-6, with D unresolved. The CDR3 runs to 14 residues. Germline lookup yields CDR1 LGHNA and CDR2 YSLEER. The ends were cut back, 1 base at V and 10 bases at J, with 11 bases in the middle. The chain's CDR3 is CASSQATESSPLHF. DNA of the CDR3: TGCGCCAGCAGCCAAGCTACGGAGAGCTCACCCCTCCACTTT.

A few counts support this clonotype. The CDR3 region has the DNA TGCAGTGCTAGAGACCCCAGGCCGGGACAGGGAAACTATGGCTACACCTTC. This translates into CSARDPRPGQGNYGYTF. The chain couples TRBV20-1 to TRBJ1-2; 9 bases align to TRBD1. CDR1 and CDR2 from the germline V gene are DFQATT and SNEGSKA (reference sequence). V was clipped by 0 bases and J by 2 bases; unmatched bases: 10. The CDR3 length is 17 residues.

This chain uses TRBV5-1 with TRBJ2-3, with 11 bases identical to TRBD2. V trimming: 4 bases; J trimming: 10 bases; junction bases outside the gene matches: 14. Germline V gene data show CDR1 as SGHRS and CDR2 as YFSETQ. The CDR3 length is 16 residues. In nucleotides, the CDR3 is TGCGCCAGCAGCCCCGGAGGGACTAGCGGACGGGTCTCGCAGTATTTT. Translated, it gives CASSPGGTSGRVSQYF.

This rearrangement joins TRBV20-1 to TRBJ2-7; tentatively, D is TRBD1 (6 bases). The CDR3 sequence is 14 residues long. CDR1 and CDR2 from the germline V gene are DFQATT and SNEGSKA (reference sequence). V lost 2 bases and J 7 bases, leaving 18 bases between the germline ends. The CDR3 is CSARQQGPFSEQYF. The CDR3 DNA is TGCAGTGCTAGACAACAGGGACCTTTTAGTGAGCAGTACTTC.

The CDR3 nucleotides are TGTGCCATTAGGGACAGACCCTACGAGCAGTACTTC. It yields the protein CAIRDRPYEQYF. V usage is TRBV28 and J usage is TRBJ2-7; 7 nucleotides align to TRBD1. Per germline, CDR1 MDHEN and CDR2 SYDVKM. This CDR3 spans 12 amino acids. V dropped 10 bases and J dropped 2; count of bases not matched to a gene: 5.

The chain is built from TRBV29-1 and TRBJ2-1; the match to TRBD2 covers 9 bases. The last part of the DNA fits TRBJ2-7 better; the J call may be wrong. The CDR3 contains 18 residues. The germline CDR1 and CDR2 sequences are SQVTM and ANQGSEA. CDR3 nucleotides: TGCAGCGTTGCGGAGCCACTGCTTAGCGGGAGCCCCTACAATGAGCAGTACTTC. Encoded protein: CSVAEPLLSGSPYNEQYF.

This chain uses TRBV7-9 with TRBJ1-2; unclear D gene. CDR1 and CDR2 (germline): SEHNR, FQNEAQ (reference sequence). This CDR3 has 12 residues. V was cut by 1 base and J by 4 bases, with 4 bases left in between. The DNA for the CDR3 is TGTGCCAGCAGCTTAGAGTTCTATGGCTACACCTTC. Amino acids: CASSLEFYGYTF.

This clonotype has only a few counts. This rearrangement joins TRBV10-3 to TRBJ2-7; 10 nucleotides align to TRBD1. The J segment lost 6 bases and the V segment lost 3 bases, leaving 5 bases of the junction unmatched. Germline CDR1 and CDR2: ENHRY and SYGVKD. This CDR3 contains 14 residues. CDR3 in DNA: TGTGCCATCAGTGACGGGACAGGGGACGCCGAGCAGTACTTC. Translated, it gives CAISDGTGDAEQYF.

The chain couples TRBV9 to TRBJ2-7; a weak D match, TRBD1 (6 bases). Germline lookup yields CDR1 SGDLS and CDR2 YYNGEE. CDR3 length: 18 amino acids. The V gene lost 0 bases and the J gene lost 2 bases, with 21 bases spanning the gap. For the CDR3, the DNA is TGTGCCAGCAGCGTAGGCCTGGCTTGGGGGCAAGGGACCTACGAGCAGTACTTC. This codes for CASSVGLAWGQGTYEQYF. Looking up the rest from reference TRBV9 and TRBJ2-7 gives the full variable domain: DSGVTQTPKHLITATGQRVTLRCSPRSGDLSVYWYQQSLDQGLQFLIQYYNGEERAKGNILERFSAQQFPDLHSELNLSSLELGDSALYFCASSVGLAWGQGTYEQYFGPGTRLTVT.

The CDR3 DNA is TGTGCCACCCATTTAGGGCCTTCGCAGTTCTTC. As protein: CATHLGPSQFF. V and J are TRBV6-5 and TRBJ2-1; the D is unclear. The CDR3 contains 11 residues. Deletions cut 10 bases from V and 12 bases from J, with 16 bases between. Per germline, CDR1 MNHEY and CDR2 SVGAGI.

In nucleotides, the CDR3 is TGCGCCAGCAGCCAAGGAGCCGGGGCTAGCGGCTACAATGAGCAGTACTTC. Translated: CASSQGAGASGYNEQYF. The genes are TRBV4-3 and TRBJ2-5; 7 positions match TRBD2. The CDR3 length is 17 residues. The germline V gene encodes CDR1 LGHNA and CDR2 YSLEER. Trimming removed 1 base from V and 11 bases from J; junction bases left unmatched: 19.

This clonotype was counted a few times. The chain has TRBV27 and TRBJ2-1; 10 bases map to TRBD2. V trimming: 6 bases; J trimming: 3 bases; junction bases outside the gene matches: 5. Looked up from germline, CDR1 is MNHEY and CDR2 is SMNVEV (reference sequence). This CDR3 comprises 15 residues. This CDR3 reads CASRQTSGVYNEQFF. The DNA for the CDR3 is TGTGCCAGCAGACAAACTAGCGGGGTCTACAATGAGCAGTTCTTC.

This clonotype appeared a few times. J is TRBJ2-5 and V is TRBV11-1; the D is unclear. The V gene's germline CDR1 is SGHAT and CDR2 FQDESV (reference sequence). Deletions cut 6 bases from V and 4 bases from J, with 9 bases between. The CDR3 is 12 residues long. The CDR3 spells CASRLGRETQYF. The DNA for the CDR3 is TGTGCCAGCAGGCTGGGAAGAGAGACCCAGTACTTC.

The CDR3 protein is CASSLSGSRGEQYF. CDR3 in DNA: TGTGCCAGCAGTCTTAGCGGGAGCCGCGGGGAGCAGTACTTC. V and J are TRBV27 and TRBJ2-5; 9 bases are a match to TRBD2. Germline V CDR1 and CDR2: MNHEY, SMNVEV (reference sequence). The CDR3 length is 14 residues. J was trimmed by 11 bases and V by 5 bases; bases with no gene match: 12.

This clonotype was picked up one time. The V gene is TRBV20-1, the J gene TRBJ2-5, with TRBD2 matching 14 bases. The CDR3 covers 15 residues. The trim removed 5 bases at V and 4 bases at J, leaving 6 bases unmatched. CDR1 and CDR2 (germline): DFQATT, SNEGSKA (reference sequence). CDR3 bases: TGCAGTGCTGGTGCGGGACTAGCGGGAGTAGAGACCCAGTACTTC. This encodes CSAGAGLAGVETQYF.

Comment on this clonotype: At one boundary the junction diverges from the germline segment, which might be a read error. J is TRBJ2-1 and V is TRBV7-9; no clear D. The J call may be in error: the DNA end matches TRBJ2-7 better. The germline V gene has CDR1 SEHNR and CDR2 FQNEAQ (reference sequence). This CDR3 has 14 amino acids. CDR3 coding DNA: TGTGCCGGCAGCTTAGTTTATCCTTCCGGTGAGCAGTACTTC. Translated: CAGSLVYPSGEQYF.

The chain combines TRBV6-5 with TRBJ2-7, with 7 bases matching TRBD2. J gave up 7 bases and V 2 bases, and 2 bases lay outside the gene matches. Germline lookup yields CDR1 MNHEY and CDR2 SVGAGI. The CDR3 contains 12 residues. In DNA form, the CDR3 reads TGTGCCAGCAGTTACCCGGGAGGAGAGCAGTACTTC. Amino acids: CASSYPGGEQYF.

This clonotype showed up just a few times. This chain uses TRBV4-2 with TRBJ2-1; TRBD1 aligns across 9 bases. CDR1 and CDR2 from the germline V gene are LGHNA and YNFKEQ. The CDR3 extends over 16 amino acids. Unmatched junction bases numbered 4, after V lost 0 bases and J lost 4 bases. The CDR3 DNA reads TGTGCCAGCAGCCAAGAGGGGACAGGGTTGTACAATGAGCAGTTCTTC. This gives the protein CASSQEGTGLYNEQFF.